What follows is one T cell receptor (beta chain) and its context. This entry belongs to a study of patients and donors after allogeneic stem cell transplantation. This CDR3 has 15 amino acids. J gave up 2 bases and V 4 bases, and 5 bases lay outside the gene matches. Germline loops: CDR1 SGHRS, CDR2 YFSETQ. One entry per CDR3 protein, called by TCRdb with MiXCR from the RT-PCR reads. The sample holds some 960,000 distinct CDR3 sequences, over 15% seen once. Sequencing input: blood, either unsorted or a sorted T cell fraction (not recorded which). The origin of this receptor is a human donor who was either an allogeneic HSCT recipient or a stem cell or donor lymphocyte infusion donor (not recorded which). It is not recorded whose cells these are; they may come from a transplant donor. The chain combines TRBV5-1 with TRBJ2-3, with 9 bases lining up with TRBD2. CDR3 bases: TGCGCCAGCAGCACGAGACTAGCGGTCACAGATACGCAGTATTTT. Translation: CASSTRLAVTDTQYF. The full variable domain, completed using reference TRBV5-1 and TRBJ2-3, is KAGVTQTPRYLIKTRGQQVTLSCSPISGHRSVSWYQQTPGQGLQFLFEYFSETQRNKGNFPGRFSGRQFSNSRSEMNVSTLELGDSALYLCASSTRLAVTDTQYFGPGTRLTVL.